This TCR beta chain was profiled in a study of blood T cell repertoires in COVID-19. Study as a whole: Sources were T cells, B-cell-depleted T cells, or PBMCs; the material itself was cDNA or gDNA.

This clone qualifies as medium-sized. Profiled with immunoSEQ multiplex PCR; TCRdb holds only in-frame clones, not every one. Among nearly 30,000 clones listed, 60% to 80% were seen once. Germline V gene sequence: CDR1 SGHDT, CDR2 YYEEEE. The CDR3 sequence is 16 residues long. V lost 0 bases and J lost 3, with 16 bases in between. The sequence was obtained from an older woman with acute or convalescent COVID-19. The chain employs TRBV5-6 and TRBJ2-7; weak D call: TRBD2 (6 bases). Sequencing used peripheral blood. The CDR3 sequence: CASSLAGGTEYYEQYF. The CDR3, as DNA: TGTGCCAGCAGCTTGGCGGGCGGGACGGAATACTACGAGCAGTACTTC.